This T cell receptor (beta chain) originates from a study of technical replicates of blood from several donors. Repertoires were generated with immunoSEQ multiplex PCR, while TCRdb's copy carries only in-frame clones and drops some. The data contain 56,000 or so clones, roughly 96% of them singletons. There are 15 residues in the CDR3. Germline CDR1 and CDR2: MNHEY and SVGAGI. Trimming took 2 bases from V and 7 from J; bases not matched to a gene: 11. The specimen sequenced was PBMCs. The V call is TRBV6-5, the J call TRBJ2-7, with 7 bases matching TRBD2. The TCR sequence derives from a human donor in good health. Some clones in this sample may be carry-over from other donors' samples. The CDR3 is CASSYLTGTKVEQYF. The CDR3 region has the DNA TGTGCCAGCAGTTACCTCACTGGGACTAAGGTGGAGCAGTACTTC.